This section outlines one TCR beta chain sequence together with its context. This clone was picked up a small number of times. Its antigen is not yet known. Base qualities are not at hand, and no much larger clone is one base apart. The data were taken from a study of cytomegalovirus exposure and HLA in healthy donors (TCRdb year 2017). In terms of the full investigation: An earlier analysis of about 530 of the donors reported 250 to 300 Gb of sequence data and 117 million unique TCR beta sequences obtained from approximately 180 million T cells. An early release that covered more than 550 HLA-typed donors contained about 300 gigabases of sequencing data and around 85 million unique TCR sequences. Of the roughly 390 genotyped donors, over 80% were placed in the genetic ancestry cluster associated with self-reported Caucasian donors. The study aimed to test whether signatures of past pathogen exposure could be identified by cataloging public T cell receptors. The study profiled the T cell repertoires of around 700 subjects by immunosequencing and related them to cytomegalovirus serostatus. In addition to the first cohort of several hundred subjects, a separate validation cohort of over 90 different subjects was used. The study combined high-throughput TCR immunosequencing, statistical association of individual TCRs with disease status, and machine learning to predict cytomegalovirus infection status. In a later analysis, previously published TCR beta repertoires from 500 to 750 donors were re-analyzed and high-resolution HLA genotyping was added so that TCR occurrence patterns could be studied. The later analysis used no new phenotypic data to find candidate immune exposures, relying instead on TCR beta sequences and their occurrence across donors. To decide whether each TCR beta V gene segment behaved as functional or pseudogenic, an earlier analysis of approximately 620 of the donors relied on high-throughput TCR beta sequencing. Donor age, sex, ethnicity and CMV serostatus were compiled alongside the repertoire data. In a later genetic analysis, genome-wide SNP genotypes for about three fifths of the roughly 670 donors were used, and that subset was treated as a discovery cohort. Every discovery cohort repertoire had been produced on one sequencing platform. Both class I and class II loci were covered by HLA typing, at four-digit resolution. The number of typed donors differed by locus: about 620-640 for A, B, C, DRB1 and DQB1; approximately 520 for DQA1; around 580 for DPA1; and about 470 for DPB1. Roughly five DR-DQ haplotypes were handled as single units for association and clustering because linkage in the cohort was strong. Among about 390 genotyped donors of the cohort, an average of approximately 250,000 unique TCR beta nucleotide sequences were sequenced per donor, around 20% of them non-productive.

The cohort was made up of roughly 670 healthy bone marrow donors. At the time of sampling, every cohort member was nominally healthy, though immune exposures that went unrecorded were likely present. The donor tested CMV seropositive, placing the donor among the 289 seropositive members of the cohort. A peripheral blood sample was collected from each donor, and TCR beta sequencing was performed on peripheral blood mononuclear cells. The Qiagen DNeasy Blood Extraction Kit was used to extract genomic DNA from the blood cell samples. The research as a whole found: Because HLA typing was unavailable for some donors at each locus, only the typed subset was used in association tests. When HLA alleles, especially DR and DQ, strongly co-occurred, attributing TCR associations to individual alleles was difficult. According to a later analysis, most CMV-associated TCR beta chains appeared to be HLA-restricted, and the HLA associations seemed to be driven largely by CMV exposure. In the study, 150 to 200 TCR beta chains were listed as associated with cytomegalovirus. A further reported finding was that TCR beta sequences accurately predicted the HLA-A and HLA-B alleles for most subjects in the first cohort. A cluster of highly shared sequence variants was judged likely to be a technical artifact of the sequencing pipeline. Because counts were too low, around 18 rarely observed V segments, including chromosome 9 orphons, were left out of the earlier analysis of about 500 of the donors. In a later analysis, several top co-occurrence clusters were reported to appear linked to parvovirus B19, influenza, CMV and Epstein-Barr virus. In both the original and validation cohorts, the classifier was reported to diagnose cytomegalovirus status with high specificity and sensitivity. According to the authors, the approach could potentially be generalized to other disease states and immunological phenotypes. While some public TCRs were present in many individuals, most TCR sequences turned up only very rarely across donors. In a later analysis, HLA-associated TCR beta chains were found to be more clonally expanded and to have lower generation probabilities than equally common non-associated chains. In a later genetic analysis, fewer N-insertions in productive TCRs were reported among donors in an Asian-associated ancestry cluster than the 666-donor mean. Specific HLA alleles were associated with roughly 16,000 TCR beta sequences at a false discovery rate of 0.05 in a later analysis. Sequencing depth was assumed to be roughly uniform across donors in the presence/absence analyses, though that assumption may not hold. In an earlier analysis of some 540 of the donors, most TCR beta V segments appeared in productive rearrangements about 87% or about 30% of the time, broadly matching IMGT annotations. In a later analysis, TCR association rates were found to vary across HLA loci, with the most associated TCRs seen for DRB1 alleles and the fewest for HLA-C alleles. A later genetic analysis associated a missense DCLRE1C variant with V-gene and J-gene trimming of TCR beta chains, and an independent cohort replicated the association. A few of the identified cytomegalovirus-associated TCR beta chains were confirmed in vitro to be specific for cytomegalovirus antigens. Only TCR beta chains were sequenced in this cohort, and the absence of alpha or paired-chain data limited detectable features. Immune exposure information for the cohort was limited to CMV serostatus. Some IMGT-functional V segments, including TRBV6-2 and TRBV6-3, could not be told apart with the 87-base-pair reads, so those segments were excluded. Correlated functional status among segregating V segments might reflect linkage disequilibrium, but an unknown experimental factor could not be ruled out.

The library came from the immunoSEQ multiplex PCR assay. For the multiplex PCR, a mixture combining 60 forward primers for TCR Vbeta segments and 13 reverse primers for TCR Jbeta segments was used. A multiplex PCR assay on genomic DNA amplified the CDR3 region of rearranged TCR beta genes. The Illumina HiSeq System was used to sequence the amplified TCR beta libraries as 87-base-pair reads. Per the original workflow: In a later analysis, approximately 74 million unique TCR beta chains were counted across the approximately 640 repertoires, and roughly 9.9 million of these chains were shared by at least two donors. A nearest-neighbor algorithm error-corrected the raw reads and collapsed the reads into unique sequences, merging closely related sequences to remove PCR and sequencing errors. CDR3 sequences were aligned to IMGT reference sequences to assign V, D and J gene segments. For a sequence to be retained, at least a six-nucleotide match to both a V gene segment and a J gene segment was required. A rearrangement was called productive if the CDR3 had no stop codons and remained in frame with V and J, and every other rearrangement was called non-productive. CDR3 was defined by IMGT convention, running from the second conserved V-encoded cysteine to the conserved J-encoded phenylalanine. The earlier analysis of 450 to 750 of the donors excluded any sequence lacking an unambiguous match to a single V gene segment. An earlier analysis of 500 to 700 of the donors classified V segments as functional when productive rearrangements were above 56.7% and as segregating when the standard deviation between donors was above 5%. A statistical classification framework was built for diagnosing cytomegalovirus status from the catalog of TCR beta chain sequences. V and J gene assignment, in a later analysis, came from comparing TCR nucleotide sequences with IMGT/GENE-DB human TR gene sequences. A later analysis assigned CDR3 sequences and most-parsimonious VDJ recombination scenarios with the TCRdist pipeline. A later analysis defined each TCR beta chain by its CDR3 amino acid sequence plus V-gene family, and excluded reads lacking a unique V-gene family. In a later analysis, a few hundred highly shared, low-generation-probability nucleotide sequences were removed to address suspected cross-contamination and a sequencing artifact. A later analysis calculated a clonal expansion index for each public chain from normalized within-repertoire ranks of inferred template counts. Generation probabilities in a later analysis came from a VDJ recombination model fitted to out-of-frame rearrangements, and those results were checked against IGoR. In a later analysis, TCR-TCR, TCR-HLA and TCR-CMV co-occurrence was scored with hypergeometric tests, and a repertoire-size bias correction was applied to TCR pairs. False discovery rates were estimated in a later analysis by permuting HLA or CMV assignments 20 times. In a later analysis, co-occurring TCRs were grouped using DBSCAN, with TCRdist sequence similarity added in when clustering inside HLA-allele-positive subsets. Repertoires with fewer than 30,000 or more than 120,000 public chains were left out of co-occurrence clustering, as were a handful of repertoires with anomalous nucleotide sharing. TCRdb obtained this table from immuneACCESS and retained in-frame rearrangements with V and J assigned. These tables miss some clones; where compared with another copy, unresolved V genes account for less than half of the shortfall, and the remainder is unexplained. The V and J calls and the clone size are those of that table, but D and trimming were determined from the DNA. The sample records about 180,000 clones, about four fifths of which are singletons. The top ten clonotypes cover 1% of the sample.

The CDR3 goes from the cysteine to the phenylalanine over 17 residues. Only CDR3 DNA is held: 51 bases, read in frame from base 1. CDR1 LNHNV and CDR2 YYDKDF are derived from the germline V gene (reference sequence). The V and J ends are trimmed by 0 bases and 0 bases, leaving 11 bases between them. This chain joins TRBV15 to TRBJ2-2; no D gene is confidently identified. The TCR comes from a woman between 45 and 60 years old in good health and CMV-seropositive. The sequenced sample consisted of PBMCs. The CDR3 protein is CATSRESATANTGELFF. The DNA sequence is TGTGCCACCAGCAGAGAAAGCGCCACGGCGAACACCGGGGAGCTGTTTTTT.